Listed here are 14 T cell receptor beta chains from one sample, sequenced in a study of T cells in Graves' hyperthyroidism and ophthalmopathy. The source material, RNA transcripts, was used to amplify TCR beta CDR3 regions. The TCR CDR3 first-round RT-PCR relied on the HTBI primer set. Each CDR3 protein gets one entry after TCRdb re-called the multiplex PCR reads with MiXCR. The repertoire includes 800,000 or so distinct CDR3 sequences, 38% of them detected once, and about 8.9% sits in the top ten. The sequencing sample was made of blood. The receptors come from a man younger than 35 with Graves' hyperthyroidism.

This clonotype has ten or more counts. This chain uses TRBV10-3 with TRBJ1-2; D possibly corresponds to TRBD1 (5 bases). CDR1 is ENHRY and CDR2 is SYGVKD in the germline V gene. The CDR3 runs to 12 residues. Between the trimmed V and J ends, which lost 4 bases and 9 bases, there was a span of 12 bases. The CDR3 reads CAISGTWGSYTF. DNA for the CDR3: TGTGCCATCAGTGGGACGTGGGGGAGCTACACCTTC.

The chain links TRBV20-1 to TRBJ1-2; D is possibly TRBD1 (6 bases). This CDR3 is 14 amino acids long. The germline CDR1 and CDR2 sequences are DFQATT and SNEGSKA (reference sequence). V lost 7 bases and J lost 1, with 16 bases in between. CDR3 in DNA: TGCAGTGTCCGGCGCGGGGGCGTTAACTATGGCTACACCTTC. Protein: CSVRRGGVNYGYTF.

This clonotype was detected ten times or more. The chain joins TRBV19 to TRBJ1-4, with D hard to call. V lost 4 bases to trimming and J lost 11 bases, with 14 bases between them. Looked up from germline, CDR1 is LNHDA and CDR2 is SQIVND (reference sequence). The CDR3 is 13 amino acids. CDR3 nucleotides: TGTGCCAGTAGTACGACAATAGGGAAGAAACTGTTTTTT. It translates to CASSTTIGKKLFF. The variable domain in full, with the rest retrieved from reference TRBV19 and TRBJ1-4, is DGGITQSPKYLFRKEGQNVTLSCEQNLNHDAMYWYRQDPGQGLRLIYYSQIVNDFQKGDIAEGYSVSREKKESFPLTVTSAQKNPTAFYLCASSTTIGKKLFFGSGTQLSVL.

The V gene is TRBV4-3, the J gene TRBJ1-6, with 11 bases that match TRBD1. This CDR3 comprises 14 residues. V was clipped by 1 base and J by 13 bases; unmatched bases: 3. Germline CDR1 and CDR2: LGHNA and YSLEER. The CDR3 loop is CASSQGTGGRPLHF. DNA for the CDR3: TGCGCCAGCAGCCAAGGGACAGGGGGCCGGCCCCTCCACTTT.

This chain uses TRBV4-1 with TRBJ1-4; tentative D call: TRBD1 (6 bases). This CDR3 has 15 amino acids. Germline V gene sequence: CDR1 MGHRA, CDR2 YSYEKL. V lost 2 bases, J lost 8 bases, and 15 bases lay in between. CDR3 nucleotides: TGCGCCAGCAGCCAACAGGGAGGACAGTGGGAAAAACTGTTTTTT. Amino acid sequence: CASSQQGGQWEKLFF.

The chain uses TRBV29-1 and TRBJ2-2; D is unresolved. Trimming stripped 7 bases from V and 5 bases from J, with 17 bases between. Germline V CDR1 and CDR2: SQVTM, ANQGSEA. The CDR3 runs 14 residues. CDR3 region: CSASHLAKTGELFF. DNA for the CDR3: TGCAGCGCATCCCACCTGGCCAAAACCGGGGAGCTGTTTTTT.

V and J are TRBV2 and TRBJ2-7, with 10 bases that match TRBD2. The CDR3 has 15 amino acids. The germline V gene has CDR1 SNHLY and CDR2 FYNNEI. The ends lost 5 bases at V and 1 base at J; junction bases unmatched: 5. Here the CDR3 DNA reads TGTGCCAGCAGTACCACTAGCGGGGCTTCCTACGAGCAGTACTTC. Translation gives CASSTTSGASYEQYF.

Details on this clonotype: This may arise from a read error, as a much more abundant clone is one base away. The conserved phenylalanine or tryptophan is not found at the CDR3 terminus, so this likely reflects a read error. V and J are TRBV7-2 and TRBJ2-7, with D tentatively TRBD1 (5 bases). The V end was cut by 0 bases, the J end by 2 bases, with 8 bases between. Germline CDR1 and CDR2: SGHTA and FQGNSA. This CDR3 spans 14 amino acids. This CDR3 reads CASSLAGATYEQYL. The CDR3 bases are TGTGCCAGCAGCTTAGCAGGGGCGACCTACGAGCAGTACCTC.

CDR3 region: CSVGAGYYNEQFF. CDR3 sequence (DNA): TGCAGCGTTGGAGCGGGATACTACAATGAGCAGTTCTTC. This sequence joins TRBV29-1 and TRBJ2-1, with 7 bases fitting TRBD2. The CDR3 loop spans 13 amino acids. The germline V gene has CDR1 SQVTM and CDR2 ANQGSEA. The junction had 3 bases not matched to a gene; V was cut back by 4 bases and J by 3 bases.

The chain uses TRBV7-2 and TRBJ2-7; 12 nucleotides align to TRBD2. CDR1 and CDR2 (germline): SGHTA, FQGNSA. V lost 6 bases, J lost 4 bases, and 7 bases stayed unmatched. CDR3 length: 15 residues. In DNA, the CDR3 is TGTGCCAGCAGGCTAGCGGGAGGGCCCGTTTACGAGCAGTACTTC. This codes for CASRLAGGPVYEQYF.

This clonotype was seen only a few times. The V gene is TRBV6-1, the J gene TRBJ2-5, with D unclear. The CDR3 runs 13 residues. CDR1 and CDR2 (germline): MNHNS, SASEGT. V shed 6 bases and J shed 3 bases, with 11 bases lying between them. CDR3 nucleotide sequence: TGTGCCAGCAGCCGCAGGTCTGAAGAGACCCAGTACTTC. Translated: CASSRRSEETQYF.

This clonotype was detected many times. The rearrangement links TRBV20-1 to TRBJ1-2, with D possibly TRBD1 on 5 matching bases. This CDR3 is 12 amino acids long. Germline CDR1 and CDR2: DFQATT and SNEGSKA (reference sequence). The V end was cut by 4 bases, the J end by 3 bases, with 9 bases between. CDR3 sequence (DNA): TGCAGTGCTACCGGGGCCCACTATGGCTACACCTTC. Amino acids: CSATGAHYGYTF.

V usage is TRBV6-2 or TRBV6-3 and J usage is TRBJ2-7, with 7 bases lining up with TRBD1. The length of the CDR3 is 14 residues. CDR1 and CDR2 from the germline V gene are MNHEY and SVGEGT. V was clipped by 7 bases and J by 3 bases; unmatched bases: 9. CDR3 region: CASTLTGQLYEQYF. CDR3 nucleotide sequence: TGTGCCAGCACTTTAACGGGACAGCTCTACGAGCAGTACTTC.

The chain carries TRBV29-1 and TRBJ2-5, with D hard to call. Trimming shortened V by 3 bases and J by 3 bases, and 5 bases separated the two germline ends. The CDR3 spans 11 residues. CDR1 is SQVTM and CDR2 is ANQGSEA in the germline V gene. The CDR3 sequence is CSVERKETQYF. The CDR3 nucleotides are TGCAGCGTTGAGAGGAAAGAGACCCAGTACTTC.